This TCR beta chain was captured in a study of blood T cell repertoires in COVID-19. Turning to the study itself: Sample material is recorded as cDNA or gDNA derived from T cells, B-cell-depleted T cells, or PBMCs.

Here immunoSEQ multiplex PCR was the method, and the copy in TCRdb shows in-frame clones only, minus some. The data show fewer than 450,000 clones, over 70% seen once. The CDR3 spans 11 residues. Trimming removed 7 bases from V and 3 bases from J, with 6 bases in between. Germline V gives CDR1 MNHNY, CDR2 SVGAGI (reference sequence). The receptor was isolated from a woman in her fifties or sixties with COVID-19, enrolled during active disease. The V call is TRBV6-6, the J call TRBJ1-1; D not resolved. Specimen: peripheral blood. The CDR3 DNA sequence: TGTGCCAGCATCGCGTACACTGAAGCTTTCTTT. It encodes CASIAYTEAFF.